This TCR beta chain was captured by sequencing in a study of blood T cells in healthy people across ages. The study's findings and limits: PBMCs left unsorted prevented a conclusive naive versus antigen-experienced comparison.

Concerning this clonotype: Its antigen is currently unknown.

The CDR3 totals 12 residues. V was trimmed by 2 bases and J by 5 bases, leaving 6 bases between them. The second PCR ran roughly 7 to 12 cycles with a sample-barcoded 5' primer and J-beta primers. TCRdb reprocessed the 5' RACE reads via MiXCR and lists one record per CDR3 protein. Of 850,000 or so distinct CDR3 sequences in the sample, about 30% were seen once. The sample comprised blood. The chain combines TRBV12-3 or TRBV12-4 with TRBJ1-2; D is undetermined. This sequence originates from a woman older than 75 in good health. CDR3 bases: TGTGCCAGCAGTTTACAAGAGTATGGCTACACCTTC. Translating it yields CASSLQEYGYTF.